This passage covers 21 T cell receptor beta chains from one sample sequenced in a study of identical twins. Each CDR3 protein gets one entry after TCRdb re-called the 5' RACE reads with MiXCR. Among about 450,000 distinct CDR3 sequences, roughly 20% were seen once, and the ten largest hold around 12%. The sequenced sample was naive T cells sorted from blood. These receptors originate from a man aged 50 to 59 in good health.

This sequence joins TRBV2 and TRBJ1-1, with 12 bases matching TRBD1. The CDR3 has 15 amino acids. CDR1 and CDR2 (germline): SNHLY, FYNNEI. The V and J ends lost 8 bases and 5 bases, in that order; junction bases with no gene match: 9. The CDR3 nucleotides are TGTGCCAGCCGGGACAGGGGGCCGACCGGGACTGAAGCTTTCTTT. Protein sequence: CASRDRGPTGTEAFF.

The chain combines TRBV20-1 with TRBJ2-1; 10 nucleotides align to TRBD2. The junction had 10 bases not matched to a gene; V was cut back by 1 base and J by 4 bases. The CDR3 runs to 17 residues. Germline CDR1 and CDR2: DFQATT and SNEGSKA (reference sequence). In DNA, the CDR3 is TGCAGTGCTAGAGGGCTAGCGGGGGCCCTTCTTTACAATGAGCAGTTCTTC. Translating it yields CSARGLAGALLYNEQFF.

About this clonotype: A read error is possible here, since a much larger clone lies one base away. This chain joins TRBV5-1 and TRBJ2-7; 9 nucleotides align to TRBD1. J gave up 5 bases and V 7 bases, and 10 bases lay outside the gene matches. This CDR3 is built from 14 residues. Germline V lookup: CDR1 SGHRS, CDR2 YFSETQ. For the CDR3, the DNA is TGCGCCAGCCAGTCCGGGACAGGGACCAACGAGCAGTACTTC. This sequence encodes CASQSGTGTNEQYF.

V and J are TRBV28 and TRBJ2-6, with D possibly being TRBD2 (5 bases). The CDR3 runs to 15 residues. Germline values: CDR1 MDHEN, CDR2 SYDVKM. V lost 5 bases, J lost 2 bases, and 10 bases lay in between. The CDR3 nucleotides read TGTGCCAGCAGTCCCCACGGGGCTGGGGCCAACGTCCTGACTTTC. The encoded protein is CASSPHGAGANVLTF.

This chain connects TRBV11-3 to TRBJ2-5; no definite D call. V lost 5 bases, J lost 7 bases, and 14 bases lay in between. The CDR3 runs to 13 residues. Germline CDR1 and CDR2: SGHNT and YENEEA. CDR3: CASSPDSSGTQYF. The CDR3 DNA is TGTGCCAGCAGCCCAGACTCGTCCGGGACCCAGTACTTC. Drawing the rest from reference TRBV11-3 and TRBJ2-5, the complete variable domain is EAGVVQSPRYKIIEKKQPVAFWCNPISGHNTLYWYLQNLGQGPELLIRYENEEAVDDSQLPKDRFSAERLKGVDSTLKIQPAELGDSAVYLCASSPDSSGTQYFGPGTRLLVL.

V is TRBV6-5 and J is TRBJ2-5; D unclear. CDR1 is MNHEY and CDR2 is SVGAGI in the germline V gene. The V gene lost 0 bases and the J gene lost 5 bases, with 10 bases spanning the gap. The CDR3 is 14 amino acids. This chain's CDR3 is CASSYSRFRETQYF. DNA of the CDR3: TGTGCCAGCAGTTACTCCCGATTCCGGGAGACCCAGTACTTC.

The J gene is TRBJ2-7, the V gene TRBV12-3 or TRBV12-4, with 8 bases matching TRBD2. Unmatched junction bases numbered 16, after V lost 3 bases and J lost 3 bases. This CDR3 comprises 18 residues. The CDR3 reads CASSLTRLAGGKSYEQYF. Here the CDR3 DNA reads TGTGCCAGCAGTTTGACTCGTCTAGCGGGCGGGAAAAGCTACGAGCAGTACTTC.

This clonotype occurred a few times. The V call is TRBV7-2, the J call TRBJ2-7; the D gene is possibly TRBD2 (6 bases). V was shortened by 5 bases and J by 2 bases, with 16 bases between the two germline ends. Germline V gives CDR1 SGHTA, CDR2 FQGNSA. CDR3 length: 15 residues. CDR3: CASSPRGGATYEQYF. DNA for the CDR3: TGTGCCAGCAGCCCCAGAGGCGGGGCTACCTACGAGCAGTACTTC.

The chain uses TRBV6-2 or TRBV6-3 and TRBJ1-4; D remains unclear. The germline CDR1 and CDR2 sequences are MNHEY and SVGEGT. The CDR3 is 14 amino acids. Trimming cost V 5 bases and J 7 bases, with 14 bases left between them. The CDR3 region has the DNA TGTGCCAGCAGTCGGAGGGAGTCGCGTGAAAAACTGTTTTTT. The encoded protein is CASSRRESREKLFF.

The V call is TRBV5-1, the J call TRBJ1-4; D gene uncertain. Trimming stripped 0 bases from V and 6 bases from J, with 12 bases between. From germline, CDR1 is SGHRS and CDR2 YFSETQ. This CDR3 comprises 15 residues. The CDR3 region is CASSLGSLGDEKLFF. The CDR3 DNA reads TGCGCCAGCAGCTTGGGTTCCCTTGGGGATGAAAAACTGTTTTTT.

CDR3 DNA: TGTGCCAGCAGTGGTTTCACAGATACGCAGTATTTT. As protein: CASSGFTDTQYF. The chain uses TRBV5-4 and TRBJ2-3; D unclear. Germline V gene sequence: CDR1 SGHNT, CDR2 YYREEE (reference sequence). V was clipped by 5 bases and J by 2 bases, with 6 bases between them. This CDR3 is built from 12 residues.

The chain is built from TRBV5-1 and TRBJ2-2; the D gene is possibly TRBD1 (5 bases). V dropped 3 bases and J dropped 5 bases, with 11 bases sitting between them. The CDR3 extends over 14 amino acids. Looked up from germline, CDR1 is SGHRS and CDR2 is YFSETQ. In DNA, the CDR3 is TGCGCCAGCAGCTCCGCCCAGGGAACCGGGGAGCTGTTTTTT. Encoded protein: CASSSAQGTGELFF.

This clonotype has just a few counts. The rearrangement joins TRBV6-5 to TRBJ2-7; no clear D gene. V shed 4 bases and J shed 5 bases, with 6 bases lying between them. The CDR3 is 11 amino acids. Per germline, CDR1 MNHEY and CDR2 SVGAGI. CDR3 region: CASSSIDEQYF. In DNA form, the CDR3 reads TGTGCCAGCAGTTCTATAGACGAGCAGTACTTC.

V gene TRBV5-1 combines with J gene TRBJ2-1; no reliable D call. V lost 0 bases and J lost 5, with 12 bases in between. Germline assignment: CDR1 SGHRS and CDR2 YFSETQ. CDR3 length: 15 residues. CDR3 nucleotides: TGCGCCAGCAGCTTGGCCCCGACTCTAAACAATGAGCAGTTCTTC. Its translation is CASSLAPTLNNEQFF.

Many counts were recorded for this clonotype. The chain joins TRBV5-1 to TRBJ1-4; D is uncertain. Germline lookup yields CDR1 SGHRS and CDR2 YFSETQ. V dropped 1 base and J dropped 4 bases, with 8 bases sitting between them. This CDR3 region has 14 residues. For the CDR3, the DNA is TGCGCCAGCAGCTTGACCAGCGATAATGAAAAACTGTTTTTT. Amino acid sequence: CASSLTSDNEKLFF.

V and J are TRBV12-3 or TRBV12-4 and TRBJ2-2; D gene unclear. V lost 7 bases, J lost 10 bases, and 16 bases lay in between. This CDR3 region has 13 residues. CDR3 sequence reads: CASTLGRSAELFF. CDR3 coding DNA: TGTGCCAGCACCCTCGGACGGTCAGCGGAGCTGTTTTTT.

This clonotype was found a few times. The rearrangement links TRBV4-1 to TRBJ1-6; tentatively, D is TRBD1 (5 bases). This CDR3 is 16 amino acids long. Germline values: CDR1 MGHRA, CDR2 YSYEKL. Trimming left V 0 bases short and J 7 bases short, with 13 bases between. Here the CDR3 reads CASSQDGAGRNSPLHF. CDR3 coding DNA: TGCGCCAGCAGCCAAGATGGGGCAGGGCGGAATTCACCCCTCCACTTT.

This clonotype was seen at least ten times. The CDR3 spells CASSPLRTGELFF. DNA for the CDR3: TGCGCCAGCAGCCCTTTGAGAACCGGGGAGCTGTTTTTT. The rearrangement uses TRBV5-1 and TRBJ2-2, with no clear D. V gave up 4 bases and J gave up 5 bases, with 9 bases separating them. CDR3 length: 13 residues. CDR1 SGHRS and CDR2 YFSETQ come from the germline V gene.

At least ten counts were recorded for this clonotype. This chain uses TRBV19 with TRBJ2-6, with D perhaps being TRBD1 or TRBD2 (5 bases each). Germline V gives CDR1 LNHDA, CDR2 SQIVND (reference sequence). V was shortened by 3 bases and J by 4 bases, with 10 bases between the two germline ends. This CDR3 has 15 residues. Here the CDR3 reads CASSIGTGGANVLTF. Here the CDR3 DNA reads TGTGCCAGTAGTATCGGGACGGGCGGGGCCAACGTCCTGACTTTC.

This clonotype was found a few times. This chain uses TRBV6-5 with TRBJ1-2, with a possible D match to TRBD1 (5 bases). This CDR3 has 16 amino acids. Trimming cost V 0 bases and J 4 bases, with 15 bases left between them. In germline, CDR1 is MNHEY, CDR2 SVGAGI. The CDR3 is CASSYSIGRGSYGYTF. CDR3 nucleotides: TGTGCCAGCAGTTACTCGATAGGGAGGGGTAGCTATGGCTACACCTTC.

This clonotype was seen only a few times. The chain recombines TRBV6-1 with TRBJ2-1, with 16 positions matching TRBD2. Germline-derived CDR1 and CDR2 are MNHNS and SASEGT. The CDR3 consists of 19 residues. Trimming at V came to 8 bases and at J to 1 base, leaving 11 bases not matched to a gene. The CDR3 region has the DNA TGTGCCAGCCACAAAGGGACTAGCGGGAGGGCCTCGTCCTACAATGAGCAGTTCTTC. Its protein is CASHKGTSGRASSYNEQFF.